This T cell receptor (beta chain) was sequenced during a study of identical twins. Study conclusions and caveats: Modelling underestimated the level of out-of-frame TCR alpha sharing observed in monozygotic twins.

A universal primer site was created by template switching, with the cDNA bearing unique molecular identifiers. TCRdb re-called the 5' RACE reads through MiXCR, storing one row per CDR3 protein. The sample lists fewer than 500,000 distinct CDR3 sequences, roughly an eighth occurring once. There were only healthy Caucasians among the donors. Remarks on this clonotype: Its antigen is unidentified.

The V end was cut by 4 bases, the J end by 0 bases, with 9 bases between. The CDR3 loop spans 14 amino acids. CDR1 LGHNA and CDR2 YNFKEQ come from the germline V gene. These data were likewise used in another study, on yellow fever vaccine responses in identical twins. That study adds: On the reported evidence, twins' vaccine T cell responses seemed partly convergent and partly personalized.

The chain combines TRBV4-2 with TRBJ1-1; D is uncertain. The sequence came from a woman between 18 and 30 years old in good health. Sequenced input: CD4+ T cells sorted from blood. This CDR3 is CASSPQHMNTEAFF. CDR3 sequence (DNA): TGTGCCAGCAGCCCCCAGCATATGAACACTGAAGCTTTCTTT.